There are many counts of the clone carrying this TCR beta chain. What it binds is not known. This specimen comes from a study of T cells in Graves' hyperthyroidism and ophthalmopathy. Per the germline V gene, CDR1 is LNHNV and CDR2 is YYDKDF (reference sequence). The CDR3 contains 13 residues. With 0 bases removed from V and 5 bases from J, the gap between germline ends came to 4 bases. TCR beta CDR3 regions were amplified from RNA. The HTBI primer set was used in a first-round RT-PCR of the TCR CDR3. Using its own MiXCR run on the multiplex PCR reads, TCRdb lists one record per CDR3 protein. The repertoire holds hundreds of thousands of distinct CDR3 sequences, with about 38% as singletons. Overall study findings and caveats: Most thyroid-expanded clonotypes above 0.001 were also found in blood. A model built on 13 V-J features separated ophthalmopathy from stable hyperthyroidism.

The receptor was derived from a man aged 18-30 years with Graves' hyperthyroidism. Sequencing was performed on blood. V usage is TRBV15 and J usage is TRBJ2-2; no clear D. The CDR3 DNA is TGTGCCACCAGCAGAGAAGGGACCGGGGAGCTGTTTTTT. As protein: CATSREGTGELFF.